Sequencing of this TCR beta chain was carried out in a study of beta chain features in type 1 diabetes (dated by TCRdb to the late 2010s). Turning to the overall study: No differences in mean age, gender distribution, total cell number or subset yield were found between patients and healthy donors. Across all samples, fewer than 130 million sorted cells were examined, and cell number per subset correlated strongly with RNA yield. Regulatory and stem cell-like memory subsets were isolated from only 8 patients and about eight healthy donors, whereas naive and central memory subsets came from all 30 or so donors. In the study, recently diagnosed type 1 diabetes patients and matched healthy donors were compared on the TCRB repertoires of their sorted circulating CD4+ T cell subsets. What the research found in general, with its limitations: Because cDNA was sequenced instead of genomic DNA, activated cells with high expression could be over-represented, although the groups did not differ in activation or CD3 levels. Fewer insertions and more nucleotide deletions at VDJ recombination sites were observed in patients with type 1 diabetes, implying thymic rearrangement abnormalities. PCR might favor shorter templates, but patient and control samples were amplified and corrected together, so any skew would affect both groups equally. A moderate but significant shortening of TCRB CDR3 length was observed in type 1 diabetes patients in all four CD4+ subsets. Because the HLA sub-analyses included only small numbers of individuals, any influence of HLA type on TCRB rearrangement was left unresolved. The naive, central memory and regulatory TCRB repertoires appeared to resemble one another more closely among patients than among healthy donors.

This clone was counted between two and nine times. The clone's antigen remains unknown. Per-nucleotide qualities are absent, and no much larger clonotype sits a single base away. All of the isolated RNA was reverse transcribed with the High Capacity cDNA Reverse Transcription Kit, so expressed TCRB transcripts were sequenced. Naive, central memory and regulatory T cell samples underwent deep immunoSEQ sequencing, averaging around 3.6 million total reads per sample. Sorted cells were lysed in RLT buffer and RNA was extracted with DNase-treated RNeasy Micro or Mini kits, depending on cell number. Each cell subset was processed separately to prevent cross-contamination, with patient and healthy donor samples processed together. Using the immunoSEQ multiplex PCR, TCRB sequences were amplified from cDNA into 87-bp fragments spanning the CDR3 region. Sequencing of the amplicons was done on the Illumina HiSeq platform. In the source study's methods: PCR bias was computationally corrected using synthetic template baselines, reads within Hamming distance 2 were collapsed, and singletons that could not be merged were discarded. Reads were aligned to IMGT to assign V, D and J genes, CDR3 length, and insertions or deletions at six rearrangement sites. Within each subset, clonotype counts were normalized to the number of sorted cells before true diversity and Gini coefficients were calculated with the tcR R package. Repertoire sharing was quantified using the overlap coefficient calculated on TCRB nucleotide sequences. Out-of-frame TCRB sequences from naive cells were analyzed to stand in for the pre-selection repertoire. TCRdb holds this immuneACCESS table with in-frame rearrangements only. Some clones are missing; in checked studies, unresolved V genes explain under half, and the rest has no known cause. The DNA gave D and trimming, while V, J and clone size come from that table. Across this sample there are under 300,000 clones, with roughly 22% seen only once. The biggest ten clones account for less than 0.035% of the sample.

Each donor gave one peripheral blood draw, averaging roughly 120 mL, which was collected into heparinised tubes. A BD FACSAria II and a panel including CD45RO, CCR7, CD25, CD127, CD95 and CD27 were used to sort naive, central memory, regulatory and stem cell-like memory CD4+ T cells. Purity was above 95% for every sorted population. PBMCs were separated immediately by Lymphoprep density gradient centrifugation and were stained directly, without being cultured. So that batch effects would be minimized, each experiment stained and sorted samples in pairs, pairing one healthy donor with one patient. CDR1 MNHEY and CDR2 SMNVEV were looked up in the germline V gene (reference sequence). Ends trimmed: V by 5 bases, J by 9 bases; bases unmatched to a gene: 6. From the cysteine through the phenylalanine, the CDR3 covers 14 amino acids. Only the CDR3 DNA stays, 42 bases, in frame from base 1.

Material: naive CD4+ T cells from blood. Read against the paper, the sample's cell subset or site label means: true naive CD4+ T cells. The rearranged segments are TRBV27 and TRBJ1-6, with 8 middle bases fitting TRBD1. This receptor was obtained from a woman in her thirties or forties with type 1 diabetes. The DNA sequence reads TGTGCCAGCAGTGCGGACAGGGTTGGTTCACCCCTCCACTTT. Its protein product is CASSADRVGSPLHF.